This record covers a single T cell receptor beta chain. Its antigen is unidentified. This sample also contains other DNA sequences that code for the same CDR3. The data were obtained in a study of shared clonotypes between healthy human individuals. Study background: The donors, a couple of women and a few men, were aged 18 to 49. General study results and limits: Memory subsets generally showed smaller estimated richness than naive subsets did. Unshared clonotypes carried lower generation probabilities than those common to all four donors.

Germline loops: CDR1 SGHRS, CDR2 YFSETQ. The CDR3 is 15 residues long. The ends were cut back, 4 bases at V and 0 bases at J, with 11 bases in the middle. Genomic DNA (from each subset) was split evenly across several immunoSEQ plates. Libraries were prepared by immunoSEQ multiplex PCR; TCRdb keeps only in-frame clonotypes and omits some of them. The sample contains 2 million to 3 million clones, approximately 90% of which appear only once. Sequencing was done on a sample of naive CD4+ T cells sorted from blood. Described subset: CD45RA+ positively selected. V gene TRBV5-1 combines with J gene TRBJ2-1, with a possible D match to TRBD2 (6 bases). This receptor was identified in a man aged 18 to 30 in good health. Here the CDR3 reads CASSPEGSSYNEQFF. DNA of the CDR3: TGCGCCAGCAGCCCGGAGGGGAGCTCCTACAATGAGCAGTTCTTC.